This is a list of T cell receptor beta chains from one sample in a study of cytomegalovirus exposure and HLA in healthy donors. Some clones are missing from TCRdb's copy, which holds only in-frame ones; the method was immunoSEQ multiplex PCR. The profile shows about 120,000 clones, over 75% of them singletons. Sequenced input: PBMCs. The receptors were gathered from a man aged 40-55 years in good health and CMV-seropositive. CDR3s include the opening cysteine and the closing phenylalanine or tryptophan. D genes are given only for firm matches. The size of a clone is reported for some rows only, either as once, few or many, or as a class for expanded clones.

CDR3	DNA	V	J	size	D
CASSTLVDSGNYEQYF	TGTGCCAGCAGTACTCTTGTGGATAGCGGAAACTACGAGCAGTACTTC	TRBV28	TRBJ2-7	-	-
CAWGRQDYEQYF	TGTGCCTGGGGGAGACAAGACTACGAGCAGTACTTC	TRBV30	TRBJ2-7	few	-
CASSRNWVDSNYGYTF	TGTGCCAGCAGCCGCAATTGGGTAGACAGCAACTATGGCTACACCTTC	TRBV28	TRBJ1-2	-	-
CAISELPGGRGGQPQHF	TGTGCCATCAGTGAGTTGCCCGGAGGTAGGGGAGGTCAGCCCCAGCATTTT	TRBV10-3	TRBJ1-5	few	-
CASQGPHAGNTIYF	TGTGCCAGCCAGGGCCCCCACGCTGGAAACACCATATATTTT	TRBV28	TRBJ1-3	-	-
CASSLVAGVHSGANVLTF	TGCGCCAGCAGCTTGGTCGCAGGGGTCCACTCTGGGGCCAACGTCCTGACTTTC	TRBV5-1	TRBJ2-6	-	-
CASSLEAGTGNTEAFF	TGTGCCAGCAGCTTGGAGGCCGGGACAGGGAACACTGAAGCTTTCTTT	TRBV5-4	TRBJ1-1	-	TRBD1
CASSQTTGGGREKLFF	TGTGCCAGCAGCCAAACTACAGGGGGCGGACGGGAAAAACTGTTTTTT	TRBV7-8	TRBJ1-4	few	TRBD1
CASSAASGGADTQYF	TGTGCCAGCAGTGCTGCTAGCGGGGGGGCAGATACGCAGTATTTT	TRBV6-4	TRBJ2-3	-	TRBD2
CASSPTRRDRDEKLFF	TGCGCCAGCAGCCCTACGCGGAGGGATCGTGATGAAAAACTGTTTTTT	TRBV5-1	TRBJ1-4	-	-
CASSPGADTQYF	TGTGCCAGCAGCCCAGGGGCAGATACGCAGTATTTT	TRBV7-2	TRBJ2-3	-	-
CASSQDRRQRGTGELFF	TGCGCCAGCAGCCAAGATCGTCGCCAGCGGGGCACCGGGGAGCTGTTTTTT	TRBV4-1	TRBJ2-2	-	TRBD2
CSARWGPEQFF	TGCAGTGCTAGATGGGGCCCGGAGCAGTTCTTC	TRBV20-1	TRBJ2-1	-	-
CASSLKPGQGPQGTQYF	TGTGCCAGCTCACTAAAACCGGGACAGGGTCCACAAGGTACGCAGTATTTT	TRBV18	TRBJ2-3	-	TRBD1
CASRAMTGTGVTGELFF	TGTGCCAGCAGGGCTATGACCGGGACAGGGGTCACCGGGGAGCTGTTTTTT	TRBV28	TRBJ2-2	once	TRBD1
CASRTRGYEDTEAFF	TGTGCCAGCAGAACCCGGGGGTATGAAGACACTGAAGCTTTCTTT	TRBV6-6	TRBJ1-1	-	-
CASSDVRGTKNIQYF	TGTGCCAGCAGTGATGTCAGGGGGACCAAAAACATTCAGTACTTC	TRBV6-1	TRBJ2-4	-	TRBD1
CASRGLGANYEQYF	TGTGCCAGCAGGGGCTTGGGGGCCAACTACGAGCAGTACTTC	TRBV25-1	TRBJ2-7	once	-
CASSTYDPQGDYGYTF	TGTGCCAGTAGTACATACGACCCACAGGGGGACTATGGCTACACCTTC	TRBV19	TRBJ1-2	-	TRBD1
CASSFKSNYGYTF	TGTGCCAGCAGCTTTAAATCCAACTATGGCTACACCTTC	TRBV7-9	TRBJ1-2	-	-
CTSTVDQTSGGANEQFF	TGCACCAGCACAGTTGATCAGACTAGCGGGGGGGCTAATGAGCAGTTCTTC	TRBV1	TRBJ2-1	-	-
CASSFTGTRSTDTQYF	TGTGCCAGCAGCTTTACCGGGACTAGGAGCACAGATACGCAGTATTTT	TRBV7-2	TRBJ2-3	-	TRBD2